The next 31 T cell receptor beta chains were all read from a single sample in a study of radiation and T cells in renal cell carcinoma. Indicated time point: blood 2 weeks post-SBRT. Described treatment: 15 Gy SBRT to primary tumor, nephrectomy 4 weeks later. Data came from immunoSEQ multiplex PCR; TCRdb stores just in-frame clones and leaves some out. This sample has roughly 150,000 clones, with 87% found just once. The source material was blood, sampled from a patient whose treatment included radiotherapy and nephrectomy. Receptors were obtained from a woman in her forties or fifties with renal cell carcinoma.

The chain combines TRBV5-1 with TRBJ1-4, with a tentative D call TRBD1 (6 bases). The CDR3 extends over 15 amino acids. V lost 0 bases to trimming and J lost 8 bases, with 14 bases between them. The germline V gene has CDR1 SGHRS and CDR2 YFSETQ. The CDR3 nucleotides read TGCGCCAGCAGCTTGGAGGGGGGAATAGGAGAAAAACTGTTTTTT. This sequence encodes CASSLEGGIGEKLFF.

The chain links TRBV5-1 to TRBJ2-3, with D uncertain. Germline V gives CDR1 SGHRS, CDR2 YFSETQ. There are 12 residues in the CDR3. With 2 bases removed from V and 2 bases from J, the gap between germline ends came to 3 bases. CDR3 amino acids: CASSFTTDTQYF. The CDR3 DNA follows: TGCGCCAGCAGCTTTACCACAGATACGCAGTATTTT.

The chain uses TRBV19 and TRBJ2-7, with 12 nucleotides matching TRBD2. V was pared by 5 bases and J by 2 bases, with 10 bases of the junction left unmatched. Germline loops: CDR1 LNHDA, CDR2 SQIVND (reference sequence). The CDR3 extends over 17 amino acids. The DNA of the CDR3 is TGTGCCAGTAGTCTCGGACTAGCGGGGTACTCCCCCTACGAGCAGTACTTC. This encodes CASSLGLAGYSPYEQYF.

DNA of the CDR3: TGCGCCAGCAGTTGGCGGGGGCGGAACACCGGGGAGCTGTTTTTT. Translated: CASSWRGRNTGELFF. The chain has TRBV5-1 and TRBJ2-2, with D possibly being TRBD2 (7 bases). Trimming removed 5 bases at V and 1 base at J, with 12 bases between. Germline CDR1 and CDR2: SGHRS and YFSETQ. The CDR3 runs 15 residues. Based on the CDR3 plus reference TRBV5-1 and TRBJ2-2, the full variable domain is KAGVTQTPRYLIKTRGQQVTLSCSPISGHRSVSWYQQTPGQGLQFLFEYFSETQRNKGNFPGRFSGRQFSNSRSEMNVSTLELGDSALYLCASSWRGRNTGELFFGEGSRLTVL.

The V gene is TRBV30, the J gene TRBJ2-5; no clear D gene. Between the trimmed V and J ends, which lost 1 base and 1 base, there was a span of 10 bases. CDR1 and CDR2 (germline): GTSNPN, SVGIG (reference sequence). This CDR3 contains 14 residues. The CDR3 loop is CAWSEAPTQETQYF. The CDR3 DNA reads TGTGCCTGGAGTGAAGCGCCTACCCAAGAGACCCAGTACTTC.

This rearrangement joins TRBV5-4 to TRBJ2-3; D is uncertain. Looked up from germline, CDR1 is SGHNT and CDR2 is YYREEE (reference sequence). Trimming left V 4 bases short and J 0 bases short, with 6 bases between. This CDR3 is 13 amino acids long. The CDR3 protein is CASSLESTDTQYF. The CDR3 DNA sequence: TGTGCCAGCAGCCTGGAGAGCACAGATACGCAGTATTTT.

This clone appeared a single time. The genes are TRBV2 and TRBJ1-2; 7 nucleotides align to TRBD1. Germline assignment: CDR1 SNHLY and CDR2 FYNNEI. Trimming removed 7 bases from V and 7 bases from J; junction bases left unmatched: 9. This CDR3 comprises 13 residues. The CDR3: CASNPRGPSGYTF. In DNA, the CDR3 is TGTGCCAGCAACCCTAGGGGGCCGTCTGGCTACACCTTC.

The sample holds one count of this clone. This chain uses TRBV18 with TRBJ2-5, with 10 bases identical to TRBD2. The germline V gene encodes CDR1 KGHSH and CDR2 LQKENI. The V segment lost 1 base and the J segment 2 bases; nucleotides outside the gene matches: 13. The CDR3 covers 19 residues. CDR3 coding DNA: TGTGCCAGCTCACCACGGGTTGGAATAGCGGGGGGACTTCAAGAGACCCAGTACTTC. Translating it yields CASSPRVGIAGGLQETQYF.

The CDR3 DNA reads TGCAGCGTTGAAAATCCGAAGGGCGCGCAGTTCTTC. Protein product: CSVENPKGAQFF. V and J are TRBV29-1 and TRBJ2-1, with D uncertain. Germline CDR1 and CDR2: SQVTM and ANQGSEA. The germline V and J ends were trimmed by 2 bases and 12 bases, with 14 bases remaining between them. CDR3 length: 12 amino acids.

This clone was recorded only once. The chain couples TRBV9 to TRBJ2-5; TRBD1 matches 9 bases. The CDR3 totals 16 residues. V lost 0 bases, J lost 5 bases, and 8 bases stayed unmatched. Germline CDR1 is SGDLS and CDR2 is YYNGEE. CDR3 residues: CASSVAGTGTGETQYF. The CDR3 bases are TGTGCCAGCAGCGTAGCAGGGACAGGGACAGGGGAGACCCAGTACTTC.

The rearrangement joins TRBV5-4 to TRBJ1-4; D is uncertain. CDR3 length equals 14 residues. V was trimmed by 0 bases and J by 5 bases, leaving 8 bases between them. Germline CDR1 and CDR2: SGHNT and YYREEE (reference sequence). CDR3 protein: CASSLDAMNEKLFF. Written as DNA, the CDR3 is TGTGCCAGCAGCTTGGATGCGATGAATGAAAAACTGTTTTTT.

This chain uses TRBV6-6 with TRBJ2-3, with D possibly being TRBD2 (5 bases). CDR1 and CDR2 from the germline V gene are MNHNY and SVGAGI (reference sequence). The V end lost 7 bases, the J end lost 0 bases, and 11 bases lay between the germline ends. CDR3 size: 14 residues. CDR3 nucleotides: TGTGCCAGCAATCCCAGGACTAGCACAGATACGCAGTATTTT. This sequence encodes CASNPRTSTDTQYF.

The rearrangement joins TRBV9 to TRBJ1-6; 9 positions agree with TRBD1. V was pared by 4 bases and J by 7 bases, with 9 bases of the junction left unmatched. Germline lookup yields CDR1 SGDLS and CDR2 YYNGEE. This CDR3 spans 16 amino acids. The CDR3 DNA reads TGTGCCAGCAGCCCTCAAAACAGGGGGCGGAATTCACCCCTCCACTTT. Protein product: CASSPQNRGRNSPLHF.

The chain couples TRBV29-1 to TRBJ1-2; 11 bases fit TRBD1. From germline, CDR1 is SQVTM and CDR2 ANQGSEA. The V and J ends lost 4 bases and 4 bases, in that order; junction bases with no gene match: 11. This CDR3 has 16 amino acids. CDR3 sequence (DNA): TGCAGCGTTGGCGGGACAGGGGGTGGGATCGTCTATGGCTACACCTTC. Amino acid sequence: CSVGGTGGGIVYGYTF. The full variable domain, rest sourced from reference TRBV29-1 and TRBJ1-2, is SAVISQKPSRDICQRGTSLTIQCQVDSQVTMMFWYRQQPGQSLTLIATANQGSEATYESGFVIDKFPISRPNLTFSTLTVSNMSPEDSSIYLCSVGGTGGGIVYGYTFGSGTRLTVV.

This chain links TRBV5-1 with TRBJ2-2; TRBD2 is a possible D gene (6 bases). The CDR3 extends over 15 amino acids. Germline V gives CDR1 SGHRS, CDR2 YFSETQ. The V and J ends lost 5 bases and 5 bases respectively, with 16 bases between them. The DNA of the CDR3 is TGCGCCAGCAGGATCTGGGGGGACCAAACCGGGGAGCTGTTTTTT. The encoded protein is CASRIWGDQTGELFF.

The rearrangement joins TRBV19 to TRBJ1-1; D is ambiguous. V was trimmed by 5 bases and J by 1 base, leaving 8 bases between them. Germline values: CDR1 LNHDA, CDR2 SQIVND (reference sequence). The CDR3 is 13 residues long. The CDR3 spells CASSLQQNTEAFF. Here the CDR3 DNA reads TGTGCCAGTAGTCTACAGCAGAACACTGAAGCTTTCTTT.

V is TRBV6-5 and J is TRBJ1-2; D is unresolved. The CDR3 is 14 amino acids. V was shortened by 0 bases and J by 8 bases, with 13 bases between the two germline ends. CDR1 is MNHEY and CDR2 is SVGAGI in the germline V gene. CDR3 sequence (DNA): TGTGCCAGCAGTTACTCGATGGCCACTGGGGGCTACACCTTC. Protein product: CASSYSMATGGYTF.

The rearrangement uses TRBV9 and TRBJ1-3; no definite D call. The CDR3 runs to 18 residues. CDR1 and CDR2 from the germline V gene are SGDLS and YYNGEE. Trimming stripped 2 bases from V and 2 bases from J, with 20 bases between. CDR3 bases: TGTGCCAGCAGCGTCCTCCCCAACACGGCCTCTACTGGAAACACCATATATTTT. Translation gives CASSVLPNTASTGNTIYF. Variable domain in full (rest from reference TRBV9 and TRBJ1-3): DSGVTQTPKHLITATGQRVTLRCSPRSGDLSVYWYQQSLDQGLQFLIQYYNGEERAKGNILERFSAQQFPDLHSELNLSSLELGDSALYFCASSVLPNTASTGNTIYFGEGSWLTVV.

The CDR3 here is CASSRRGSSGTDTQYF. In DNA, the CDR3 is TGTGCCAGCAGCCGACGCGGCTCTAGCGGCACAGATACGCAGTATTTT. This chain joins TRBV11-2 and TRBJ2-3, with D perhaps TRBD2 (6 bases). The CDR3 is 16 residues long. Trimming took off 5 bases at V and 1 base at J, with 16 bases between the two ends. Germline V lookup: CDR1 SGHAT, CDR2 FQNNGV.

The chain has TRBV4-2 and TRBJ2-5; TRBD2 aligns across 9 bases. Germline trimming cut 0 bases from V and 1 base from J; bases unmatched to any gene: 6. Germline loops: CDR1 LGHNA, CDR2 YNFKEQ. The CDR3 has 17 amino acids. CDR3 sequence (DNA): TGTGCCAGCAGCCAAGATGTCCAGCGGGGGGCCCAAGAGACCCAGTACTTC. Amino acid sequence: CASSQDVQRGAQETQYF.

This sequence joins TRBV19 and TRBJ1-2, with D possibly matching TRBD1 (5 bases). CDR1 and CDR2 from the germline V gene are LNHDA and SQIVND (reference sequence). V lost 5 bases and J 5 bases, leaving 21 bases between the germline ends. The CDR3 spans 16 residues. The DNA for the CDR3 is TGTGCCAGTAGTTTCGACAGCTTGGATCCTCGTTATGGCTACACCTTC. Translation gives CASSFDSLDPRYGYTF.

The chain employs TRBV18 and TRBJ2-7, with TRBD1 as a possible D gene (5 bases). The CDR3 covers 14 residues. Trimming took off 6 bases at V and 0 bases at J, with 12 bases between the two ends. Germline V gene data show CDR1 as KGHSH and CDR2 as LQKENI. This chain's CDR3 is CASSPRGHSYEQYF. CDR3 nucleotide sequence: TGTGCCAGCTCCCCTAGGGGTCACTCCTACGAGCAGTACTTC.

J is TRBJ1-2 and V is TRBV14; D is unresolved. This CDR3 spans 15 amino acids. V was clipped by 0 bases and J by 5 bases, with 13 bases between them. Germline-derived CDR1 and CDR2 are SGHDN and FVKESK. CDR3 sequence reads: CASSQELRSLYGYTF. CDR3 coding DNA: TGTGCCAGCAGCCAAGAACTTCGCAGCTTATATGGCTACACCTTC.

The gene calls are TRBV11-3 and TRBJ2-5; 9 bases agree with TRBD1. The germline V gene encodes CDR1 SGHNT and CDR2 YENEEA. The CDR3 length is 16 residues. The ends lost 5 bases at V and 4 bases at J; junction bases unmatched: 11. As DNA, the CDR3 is TGTGCCAGCAGCCAAACAACTGGACAGGGGTCAGAGACCCAGTACTTC. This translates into CASSQTTGQGSETQYF.

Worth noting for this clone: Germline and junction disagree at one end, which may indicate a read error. Here the CDR3 reads CASMGAQGGDWF. The DNA for the CDR3 is TGTGCCAGCATGGGAGCGCAAGGGGGTGACTGGTTT. The chain combines TRBV2 with TRBJ1-4; tentatively, D is TRBD1 (6 bases). Looked up from germline, CDR1 is SNHLY and CDR2 is FYNNEI. This CDR3 has 12 residues. The full variable domain, its missing parts supplied by reference TRBV2 and TRBJ1-4, is EPEVTQTPSHQVTQMGQEVILRCVPISNHLYFYWYRQILGQKVEFLVSFYNNEISEKSEIFDDQFSVERPDGSNFTLKIRSTKLEDSAMYFCASMGAQGGDWFGSGTQLSVL.

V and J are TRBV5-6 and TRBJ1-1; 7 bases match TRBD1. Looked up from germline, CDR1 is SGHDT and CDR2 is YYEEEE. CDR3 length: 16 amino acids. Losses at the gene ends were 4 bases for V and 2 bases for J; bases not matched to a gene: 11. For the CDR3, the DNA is TGTGCCAGCAGCAACCCAAGACAGGGACTCAACACTGAAGCTTTCTTT. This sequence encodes CASSNPRQGLNTEAFF.

DNA of the CDR3: TGTGCCAGCAGCGTAGGGGGCTTTCCCTCCGGTTTCAATGAGCAGTTCTTC. This encodes CASSVGGFPSGFNEQFF. J is TRBJ2-1 and V is TRBV9; the D gene is possibly TRBD1 (5 bases). Germline V gene sequence: CDR1 SGDLS, CDR2 YYNGEE. The length of the CDR3 is 17 residues. V lost 0 bases and J lost 6, with 19 bases in between.

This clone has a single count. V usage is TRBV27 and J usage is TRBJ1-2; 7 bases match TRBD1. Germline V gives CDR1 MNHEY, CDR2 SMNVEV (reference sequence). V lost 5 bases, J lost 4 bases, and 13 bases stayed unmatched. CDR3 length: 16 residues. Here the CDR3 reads CASSLTQGTALYGYTF. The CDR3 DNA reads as TGTGCCAGCAGTCTCACCCAAGGGACAGCCCTCTATGGCTACACCTTC.

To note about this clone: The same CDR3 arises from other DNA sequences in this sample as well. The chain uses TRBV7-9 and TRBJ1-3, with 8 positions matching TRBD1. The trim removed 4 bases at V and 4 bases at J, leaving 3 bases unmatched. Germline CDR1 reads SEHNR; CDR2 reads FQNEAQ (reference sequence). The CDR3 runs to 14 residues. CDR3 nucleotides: TGTGCCAGCAGCTCCAGGGGGCTCGGAAACACCATATATTTT. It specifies CASSSRGLGNTIYF.

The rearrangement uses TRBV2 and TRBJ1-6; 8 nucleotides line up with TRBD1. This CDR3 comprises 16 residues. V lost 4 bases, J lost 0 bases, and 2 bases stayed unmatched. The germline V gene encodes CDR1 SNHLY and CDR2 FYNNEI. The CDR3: CASSGDRSSYNSPLHF. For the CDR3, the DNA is TGTGCCAGCAGTGGGGACAGGAGCTCCTATAATTCACCCCTCCACTTT.

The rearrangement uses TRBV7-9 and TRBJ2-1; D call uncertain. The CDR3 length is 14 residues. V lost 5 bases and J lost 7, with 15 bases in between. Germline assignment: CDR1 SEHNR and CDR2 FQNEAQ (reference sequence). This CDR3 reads CASSADGSVNEQFF. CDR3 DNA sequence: TGTGCCAGCAGCGCCGACGGGTCGGTAAATGAGCAGTTCTTC. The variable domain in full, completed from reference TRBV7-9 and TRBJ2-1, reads DTGVSQNPRHKITKRGQNVTFRCDPISEHNRLYWYRQTLGQGPEFLTYFQNEAQLEKSRLLSDRFSAERPKGSFSTLEIQRTEQGDSAMYLCASSADGSVNEQFFGPGTRLTVL.